The present TCR beta chain was sequenced within a study of Ad26.COV2.S vaccination and SARS-CoV-2 variants. Study-level information: Ad26.COV2.S was injected intramuscularly once or twice, 56 days apart. Study-level results: The authors reported substantial breadth in spike-specific CD8+ and CD4+ T cell responses after vaccination. Breadth measured for non-spike TCRs was similar across vaccine and placebo recipients.

Clones were sequenced by immunoSEQ multiplex PCR, and TCRdb holds only the in-frame ones, with some missing. In the table there are 500,000 or so clones, around 85% of which are singletons. In this sample, this clone turned up a few times. Its antigen is still unknown. Regarding treatment: over 15 received Ad26.COV2.S at low or high dose, single or two shots; roughly five received placebo; per-sample allocation not given. Sample collection was performed on day 63 after the first vaccine or placebo injection. This person who donated was an adult of 18-55 years in Boston. Per germline, CDR1 SGHAT and CDR2 FQNNGV. The CDR3 is 14 amino acids. Trimming took 8 bases from V and 4 from J; bases not matched to a gene: 5.

This TCR was recovered from a person between 18 and 60 years old who received the Ad26.COV2.S COVID-19 vaccine or a placebo. This rearrangement joins TRBV11-2 to TRBJ2-5; 12 positions match TRBD1. The source material was peripheral blood, sampled in a trial of Ad26.COV2.S vaccine versus placebo. The CDR3 spells CASGPGQGAETQYF. The DNA for the CDR3 is TGTGCCAGCGGACCGGGACAGGGGGCAGAGACCCAGTACTTC.